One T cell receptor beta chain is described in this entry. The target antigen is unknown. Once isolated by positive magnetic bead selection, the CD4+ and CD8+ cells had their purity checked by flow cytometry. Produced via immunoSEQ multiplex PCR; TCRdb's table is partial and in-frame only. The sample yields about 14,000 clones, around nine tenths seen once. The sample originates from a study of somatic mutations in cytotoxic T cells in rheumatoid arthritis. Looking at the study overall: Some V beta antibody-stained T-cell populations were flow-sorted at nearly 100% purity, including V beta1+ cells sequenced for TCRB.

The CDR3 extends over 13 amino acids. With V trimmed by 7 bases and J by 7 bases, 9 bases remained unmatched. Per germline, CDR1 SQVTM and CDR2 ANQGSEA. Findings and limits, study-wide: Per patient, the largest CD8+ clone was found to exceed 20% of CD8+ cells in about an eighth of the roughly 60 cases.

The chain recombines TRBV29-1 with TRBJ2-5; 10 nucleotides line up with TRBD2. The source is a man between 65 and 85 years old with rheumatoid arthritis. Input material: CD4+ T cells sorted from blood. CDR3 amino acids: CSARLAGSGTQYF. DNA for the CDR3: TGCAGCGCTAGACTAGCGGGTTCAGGGACCCAGTACTTC. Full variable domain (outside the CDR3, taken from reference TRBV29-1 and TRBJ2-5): SAVISQKPSRDICQRGTSLTIQCQVDSQVTMMFWYRQQPGQSLTLIATANQGSEATYESGFVIDKFPISRPNLTFSTLTVSNMSPEDSSIYLCSARLAGSGTQYFGPGTRLLVL.